The rows below give T cell receptor beta chains drawn from one sample of a study of identical twins. In TCRdb, the 5' RACE reads were re-called with MiXCR into one record per CDR3 protein. The data show approximately 1.8 million distinct CDR3 sequences, around 33% seen once. Sample: cord blood. The receptor set was obtained from a newborn girl in good health. The CDR3 runs from the conserved cysteine through the conserved F or W. D genes are given only for firm matches. Not every row has a clone size; where given, it reads once, few, many or a size class.

>TRBV27|NA|TRBJ2-5|NA
TGTGCCAGCAGTTTTCTCGGCTTCCAAGAGACCCAGTACTTC
CASSFLGFQETQYF
>TRBV4-1|NA|TRBJ2-5|NA
TGCGCCAGCAGCCTGGGAGTTTTCCAAGAGACCCAGTACTTC
CASSLGVFQETQYF
>TRBV20-1|NA|TRBJ1-3|NA
TGCAGTGCTGCCGGGCCCTCTGGAAACACCATATATTTT
CSAAGPSGNTIYF
>TRBV11-2|NA|TRBJ1-2|NA
TGTGCCAACAGCTTGCTGGGGAACTATGGCTACACCTTC
CANSLLGNYGYTF
>TRBV5-5|NA|TRBJ1-2|NA
TGTGCCAGCAGCTTGGCAGTTCCGACACCTTATAACTATGGCTACACCTTC
CASSLAVPTPYNYGYTF
>TRBV7-2|NA|TRBJ2-7|TRBD2
TGTGCCAGCAGCATACTACTAGCGGGAGGGTCCAATGAGCAGTACTTC
CASSILLAGGSNEQYF
>TRBV27|NA|TRBJ2-2|NA
TGTGCCAGCAGTTTATTCGTGTCGGCGAAGAACACCGGGGAGCTGTTTTTT
CASSLFVSAKNTGELFF
>TRBV3-1|many|TRBJ1-4|TRBD1
TGTGCCAGCAGCCGCGATCCGGGACAGTCGATTGAAAAACTGTTTTTT
CASSRDPGQSIEKLFF
>TRBV21-1|NA|TRBJ2-3|NA
TGTGCCAGCAGCAAAGCGCGGGGGAAGGGGGTCACAGATACGCAGTATTTT
CASSKARGKGVTDTQYF
>TRBV7-2|NA|TRBJ2-3|TRBD1
TGTGCCAGCAGCCTTAAGGGCGAGACAGGGGGCGTCACAGATACGCAGTATTTT
CASSLKGETGGVTDTQYF
>TRBV28|many|TRBJ2-4|NA
TGTGCCAGCAGTTCCCCACGTCTAGCCAAAAACATTCAGTACTTC
CASSSPRLAKNIQYF
>TRBV27|few|TRBJ2-3|NA
TGTGCCAGCAGTTTTTATTTGGGGGATGGGCCCCTTAGCACAGATACGCAGTATTTT
CASSFYLGDGPLSTDTQYF
>TRBV2|many|TRBJ2-7|TRBD1
TGTGCCAGCAGTACCCGGGACAGGGGTTACCACGAGCAGTACTTC
CASSTRDRGYHEQYF
>TRBV29-1|few|TRBJ2-3|TRBD2
TGCAGCGTTGGTCGGGGGGGCAAAGATACGCAGTATTTT
CSVGRGGKDTQYF
>TRBV30|few|TRBJ2-3|NA
TGTGCCTGGAGTGTAGGGCAGGGGACAGATACGCAGTATTTT
CAWSVGQGTDTQYF
>TRBV7-9|NA|TRBJ1-4|TRBD1
TGTGCCAGCAGCTTACTCGGACAGGGGGCCCTCCAAAAACTGTTTTTT
CASSLLGQGALQKLFF
>TRBV10-3|NA|TRBJ1-5|NA
TGTGCCATCAGTGAGTCGGTGGTGGGCAATCAGCCCCAGCATTTT
CAISESVVGNQPQHF
>TRBV7-2|NA|TRBJ2-3|TRBD1
TGTGCCAGCAGCTTAGCCGGGACAGGGTCCATAGATACGCAGTATTTT
CASSLAGTGSIDTQYF
>TRBV25-1|few|TRBJ2-4|TRBD1
TGTGCCAGCAGTGCACACGGGACAGGGGTCAATGAGCAGTACTTC
CASSAHGTGVNEQYF
>TRBV19|NA|TRBJ2-1|TRBD1
TGTGCCAGTAGTAAACAACAGGGGGTCAATGAGCAGTTCTTC
CASSKQQGVNEQFF
>TRBV13|many|TRBJ2-3|NA
TGTGCCAGCAGCCCCTGGGAAGGCACAGATACGCAGTATTTT
CASSPWEGTDTQYF
>TRBV12-3/TRBV12-4|NA|TRBJ2-1|NA
TGTGCCAGGAGTTTGGACAGTTACAATGAGCAGTTCTTC
CARSLDSYNEQFF
>TRBV28|few|TRBJ2-2|NA
TGTGCCAGCAGTTTACCTCGTACCGGGGAGCTGTTTTTT
CASSLPRTGELFF
>TRBV5-1|NA|TRBJ2-1|TRBD1
TGCGCCAGCAGCAGACCGGGGACAGGGACGCGCTACAATGAGCAGTTCTTC
CASSRPGTGTRYNEQFF
>TRBV27|few|TRBJ2-5|TRBD1
TGTGCCAGCAGCCAGCGACAGGGTCGAGAGACCCAGTACTTC
CASSQRQGRETQYF
>TRBV9|NA|TRBJ2-1|NA
TGTGCCAGCAGCGTAGGCCCCACCACAGCAGCACCCTACAATGAGCAGTTCTTC
CASSVGPTTAAPYNEQFF
>TRBV28|NA|TRBJ1-2|NA
TGTGCCAGCACCCTATCCAACTATGGCTACACCTTC
CASTLSNYGYTF
>TRBV28|NA|TRBJ1-6|TRBD1
TGTGCCAGCAGTTCACAGGGGGCAAGCTCACCCCTCCACTTT
CASSSQGASSPLHF
>TRBV5-1|few|TRBJ1-1|TRBD1
TGCGCCAGCAGCCCGGGACAGAGGCCTCCTGAAGCTTTCTTT
CASSPGQRPPEAFF
>TRBV20-1|few|TRBJ1-2|TRBD1
TGCAGTGCTAGAGCGACCGGGACAGTCCTCCTCTATGGCTACACCTTC
CSARATGTVLLYGYTF
>TRBV27|few|TRBJ1-1|NA
TGTGCCAGCGTTCGGGTTTATTTACAGGGAAGGACTGAAGCTTTCTTT
CASVRVYLQGRTEAFF